The table lists the clone carrying this TCR beta chain with a few counts. This sample is drawn from a study of blood T cell repertoires in COVID-19. Study-wide context: COVID-19 samples from acute and convalescent phases originated in the United States, Italy and Spain.

Original analysis: The assay estimated nucleated cells by amplifying reference gene primers. Generated by immunoSEQ multiplex PCR, the TCRdb table keeps only in-frame clones and is missing some. That table is the source of V, J and clone size, and D and trimming were worked out from the DNA. The sample has some 90,000 clones, approximately 81% seen once; the top ten hold about 4.4%. Sequencing was carried out using peripheral blood. The clonotype originates from a man aged 55 to 69 with acute or convalescent COVID-19.

The CDR3 DNA reads TGTGCCAGCAGTGAAGCGCTCGGGTCGAATCAGCCCCAGCATTTT. Its protein product is CASSEALGSNQPQHF. The chain has TRBV2 and TRBJ1-5; the D is unclear. There are 15 residues in the CDR3. The V and J ends lost 0 bases and 4 bases respectively, with 10 bases between them. CDR1 is SNHLY and CDR2 is FYNNEI in the germline V gene.